The rows below give T cell receptor beta chains drawn from one sample of a study of blood T cell repertoires in COVID-19. The data were produced by immunoSEQ multiplex PCR, yet TCRdb's version contains in-frame clones alone and is incomplete. The sample gives some 74,000 clones, approximately 82% of which show up once; roughly 18% is in the top ten. Sequenced: peripheral blood. The receptors here all came from a woman older than 75 with acute or convalescent COVID-19. The CDR3 runs from the conserved cysteine through the conserved F or W. The order of the fields is V gene, clone size, D gene, J gene, CDR3 protein, CDR3 DNA. The D gene is left open where the match is weak. Where a row states a size, it is once, few, many or the class of an expanded clone; other rows omit it.

>TRBV5-4|once|.|TRBJ2-5
CASSFGDQETQYF
TGTGCCAGCAGCTTCGGGGACCAAGAGACCCAGTACTTC
>TRBV7-3|.|.|TRBJ2-1
CASSLDSGNEQFF
TGTGCCAGCAGCTTGGACAGTGGGAATGAGCAGTTCTTC
>TRBV10-3|.|TRBD1|TRBJ2-5
CAISEPIPGQGAQETQYF
TGTGCCATCAGTGAGCCTATCCCGGGACAGGGGGCTCAAGAGACCCAGTACTTC
>TRBV9|few|TRBD2|TRBJ2-1
CASSVDPTSAVSSYNEQFF
TGTGCCAGCAGCGTAGACCCCACTAGCGCCGTTAGCTCCTACAATGAGCAGTTCTTC
>TRBV15|.|.|TRBJ2-1
CATSKRGGVGRRDEQFF
TGTGCCACCTCAAAAAGGGGGGGCGTCGGACGGAGGGATGAGCAGTTCTTC
>TRBV5-4|.|.|TRBJ2-2
CASSHFSVNTGELFF
TGTGCCAGCAGCCATTTTTCGGTTAACACCGGGGAGCTGTTTTTT
>TRBV3-1/TRBV3-2|.|.|TRBJ1-2
CASSPEASANYGYTF
TGTGCCAGCAGCCCCGAAGCGTCAGCTAACTATGGCTACACCTTC
>TRBV30|.|TRBD1|TRBJ2-3
CAWSPPGQGRDTQYF
TGTGCCTGGAGTCCACCGGGACAGGGACGAGATACGCAGTATTTT
>TRBV6-2/TRBV6-3|few|TRBD2|TRBJ2-7
CASSYSWLRLAGDEQYF
TGTGCCAGCAGTTACTCGTGGCTAAGGCTAGCGGGGGACGAGCAGTACTTC
>TRBV11-2|.|.|TRBJ2-1
CASSLQGLQFNEQFF
TGTGCCAGCAGCTTACAGGGCTTACAGTTCAATGAGCAGTTCTTC
>TRBV10-1|.|.|TRBJ1-1
CASSPTGSGTEAFF
TGCGCCAGCAGTCCGACAGGCTCGGGCACTGAAGCTTTCTTT
>TRBV19|.|.|TRBJ1-5
CASSLRQELPDFSNQPQHF
TGTGCCAGTAGTTTAAGACAGGAACTTCCTGATTTTAGCAATCAGCCCCAGCATTTT
>TRBV6-1|.|.|TRBJ1-4
CASSERRDEKLFF
TGTGCCAGCAGTGAAAGGAGAGATGAAAAACTGTTTTTT
>TRBV2|.|TRBD1|TRBJ2-7
CASSERGTGDYEQYF
TGTGCCAGCAGTGAACGGGGGACAGGGGACTACGAGCAGTACTTC
>TRBV7-8|.|TRBD2|TRBJ2-4
CASSLSFRRGVAKNIQYF
TGTGCCAGCAGCTTATCGTTTCGGCGGGGGGTGGCCAAAAACATTCAGTACTTC
>TRBV2|.|.|TRBJ1-4
CASSTMSGEKLFF
TGTGCCAGCAGTACTATGAGCGGGGAAAAACTGTTTTTT
>TRBV27|.|TRBD1|TRBJ1-5
CASSLWGQSLNQPQHF
TGTGCCAGCAGTTTATGGGGACAGAGCTTGAATCAGCCCCAGCATTTT
>TRBV10-3|few|.|TRBJ2-2
CAIGAGASTGELFF
TGTGCCATCGGGGCGGGGGCGAGCACCGGGGAGCTGTTTTTT
>TRBV19|.|TRBD1|TRBJ2-7
CASRGTGDTPRGSYEQYF
TGTGCCAGTCGAGGGACAGGGGATACCCCACGAGGATCCTACGAGCAGTACTTC
>TRBV5-4|.|TRBD1|TRBJ2-4
CASSSETGTGNIQYF
TGTGCCAGCAGCTCGGAGACAGGGACGGGGAACATTCAGTACTTC
>TRBV5-1|once|.|TRBJ1-3
CASSPSGGHSGNTIYF
TGCGCCAGCAGCCCCTCAGGTGGACACTCTGGAAACACCATATATTTT
>TRBV27|once|TRBD1|TRBJ2-2
CASSLGDRVWAGELFF
TGTGCCAGCAGTTTAGGGGACAGGGTGTGGGCCGGGGAGCTGTTTTTT
>TRBV25-1|.|.|TRBJ1-4
CASSATGPALEKLFF
TGTGCCAGCAGTGCCACAGGCCCCGCGCTTGAAAAACTGTTTTTT
>TRBV27|once|TRBD1|TRBJ1-1
CASSIGQVNTEAFF
TGTGCCAGCAGTATCGGACAGGTGAACACTGAAGCTTTCTTT
>TRBV7-9|.|.|TRBJ2-2
CASGGVENTGELFF
TGTGCCAGCGGAGGGGTGGAGAACACCGGGGAGCTGTTTTTT
>TRBV12-3/TRBV12-4|.|.|TRBJ2-3
CASSGPSWGQYF
TGTGCCAGCAGTGGGCCTAGCTGGGGGCAGTATTTT
>TRBV6-5|.|.|TRBJ1-2
CASSRGQNSNYGYTF
TGTGCCAGCAGCAGAGGACAGAATTCTAACTATGGCTACACCTTC
>TRBV6-5|once|TRBD1|TRBJ2-3
CATTRDRGEDTQYF
TGTGCCACCACCCGGGACAGGGGAGAAGATACGCAGTATTTT
>TRBV9|.|.|TRBJ2-2
CASSSRTHTGELFF
TGTGCCAGCAGCTCCCGGACTCATACCGGGGAGCTGTTTTTT
>TRBV11-1|few|.|TRBJ1-1
CASSRGGRTNTEAFF
TGTGCCAGCAGCCGGGGGGGACGGACGAACACTGAAGCTTTCTTT
>TRBV3-1/TRBV3-2|.|TRBD1|TRBJ1-6
CASSPGQGRSPLHF
TGTGCCAGCAGCCCGGGACAGGGACGTTCACCCCTCCACTTT
>TRBV5-1|.|.|TRBJ1-1
CASSLAGFGAFF
TGCGCCAGCAGCTTGGCGGGGTTTGGGGCTTTCTTT
>TRBV19|.|TRBD1|TRBJ1-1
CASSTRGGTGAEAFF
TGTGCCAGTAGTACCCGCGGCGGGACAGGGGCTGAAGCTTTCTTT
>TRBV6-5|few|.|TRBJ2-3
CASYGGYTQYF
TGTGCCAGCTATGGGGGGTATACGCAGTATTTT
>TRBV5-4|.|.|TRBJ2-7
CASSLPGNEQYF
TGTGCCAGCAGCCTTCCGGGGAACGAGCAGTACTTC
>TRBV7-9|.|TRBD2|TRBJ2-4
CASSSGILAGELVDIQYF
TGTGCCAGCAGCTCCGGGATACTAGCGGGAGAACTCGTTGACATTCAGTACTTC
>TRBV5-4|.|.|TRBJ2-2
CVTAWTGDTGELFF
TGTGTCACAGCTTGGACGGGGGACACCGGGGAGCTGTTTTTT
>TRBV5-1|.|.|TRBJ2-7
CASSPGHRTSYEQYF
TGCGCCAGCAGCCCGGGACATCGGACGAGCTACGAGCAGTACTTC
>TRBV7-9|.|TRBD2|TRBJ2-3
CASGLAGDTQYF
TGTGCCAGCGGTCTAGCGGGAGATACGCAGTATTTT
>TRBV7-8|.|.|TRBJ1-1
CASSLQGTNTEAFF
TGTGCCAGCAGCTTACAGGGTACGAACACTGAAGCTTTCTTT